A selection of T cell receptor beta chains follows, all from one sample in a study of shared clonotypes between healthy human individuals. Produced via immunoSEQ multiplex PCR; TCRdb's table is partial and in-frame only. The sample shows 1.5 million to 2.5 million clones, less than 95% of them seen only once. The sequencing input was naive CD8+ T cells sorted from blood. These receptors all stem from a man aged 18 to 29 in good health. Both conserved end residues are part of each CDR3. Fields, in order: CDR3 protein, CDR3 DNA, D gene, J gene, V gene, clone size. A D gene is named only where the DNA matches it firmly. A clone size is listed for some rows: how often the clone was seen (once, few, many), or a class if it is expanded.

CASSSSGGAYNEQFF,TGTGCCAGCAGCTCCAGCGGGGGGGCCTACAATGAGCAGTTCTTC,TRBD2,TRBJ2-1,TRBV11-3,-
CASSEDRDSSTDTQYF,TGTGCCAGCAGCGAGGACAGGGACAGTAGCACAGATACGCAGTATTTT,TRBD1,TRBJ2-3,TRBV9,-
CASRPGSRQGREKLFF,TGTGCCAGCAGACCAGGGTCGCGTCAGGGTAGAGAAAAACTGTTTTTT,-,TRBJ1-4,TRBV7-2,-
CASSSGIYEQYF,TGTGCCAGCAGCTCAGGCATTTACGAGCAGTACTTC,-,TRBJ2-7,TRBV7-8,-
CASSLGSGYGYTF,TGCGCCAGCAGCTTGGGGTCGGGCTATGGCTACACCTTC,-,TRBJ1-2,TRBV5-1,-
CASSQWIRGAEYF,TGTGCCAGCAGCCAGTGGATACGGGGGGCGGAGTACTTC,-,TRBJ2-7,TRBV14,-
CASSLFSGSYEQYF,TGCGCCAGCAGCTTGTTTAGCGGGAGCTACGAGCAGTACTTC,TRBD2,TRBJ2-7,TRBV5-1,-
CASSQEDRVETQYF,TGTGCCAGCAGCCAGGAAGACAGGGTAGAGACCCAGTACTTC,TRBD1,TRBJ2-5,TRBV5-4,-
CSVEDPSPTGSAAYEQYF,TGCAGCGTTGAAGATCCCTCACCGACAGGCTCCGCGGCCTACGAGCAGTACTTC,-,TRBJ2-7,TRBV29-1,once
CASSERGGQGVYEQYF,TGTGCCAGCAGTGAACGGGGGGGACAGGGTGTCTACGAGCAGTACTTC,-,TRBJ2-7,TRBV6-1,-
CAWEKGTSGHMQFF,TGTGCCTGGGAAAAAGGGACTAGCGGGCACATGCAGTTCTTC,TRBD2,TRBJ2-1,TRBV30,-
CSARDIYEQYF,TGCAGCGCCCGGGACATCTACGAGCAGTACTTC,-,TRBJ2-7,TRBV29-1,once
CASSPGEGEQYF,TGTGCCAGCAGCCCGGGCGAGGGGGAGCAGTACTTC,-,TRBJ2-7,TRBV7-8,-
CASSLAGGRYEQYF,TGTGCCAGCAGCTTAGCAGGGGGCCGGTACGAGCAGTACTTC,TRBD1,TRBJ2-7,TRBV11-2,-
CASSPPGGKSSGANVLTF,TGTGCCAGCTCACCACCCGGAGGGAAGTCCTCTGGGGCCAACGTCCTGACTTTC,-,TRBJ2-6,TRBV18,-
CASSLSGTGGSGNTIYF,TGTGCCAGCAGCTTATCCGGGACAGGGGGCTCTGGAAACACCATATATTTT,TRBD1,TRBJ1-3,TRBV7-9,once
CASSLDGISSPLHF,TGTGCCAGCAGCTTAGACGGTATATCCTCACCCCTCCACTTT,-,TRBJ1-6,TRBV5-4,once
CASSPTTGTSGGITGELFF,TGTGCCAGCAGCCCTACGACCGGGACTAGCGGGGGGATCACCGGGGAGCTGTTTTTT,TRBD2,TRBJ2-2,TRBV9,once
CASSSWIGGTGELFF,TGTGCCAGCAGCTCCTGGATAGGGGGTACCGGGGAGCTGTTTTTT,-,TRBJ2-2,TRBV9,-
CASSPGGTEAFF,TGTGCCAGCAGCCCAGGGGGCACTGAAGCTTTCTTT,TRBD1,TRBJ1-1,TRBV7-6,few
CASSHDRVERHF,TGCGCCAGCAGCCACGACAGGGTGGAAAGACACTTC,TRBD1,TRBJ2-7,TRBV4-1,-
CATTLGLGDGYGYTF,TGTGCCACTACCCTAGGGCTAGGGGACGGCTATGGCTACACCTTC,-,TRBJ1-2,TRBV7-6,once
CASTDVLTGGYGYTF,TGTGCCAGCACCGACGTTCTGACAGGGGGCTATGGCTACACCTTC,TRBD1,TRBJ1-2,TRBV28,-
CASSQLLGSYEQYF,TGCGCCAGCAGCCAGCTACTAGGATCCTACGAGCAGTACTTC,-,TRBJ2-7,TRBV4-1,-
CASSDSWKETQYF,TGTGCCAGCAGCGACTCCTGGAAAGAGACCCAGTACTTC,-,TRBJ2-5,TRBV9,once
CASRFQGSNQPQHF,TGTGCCAGCAGATTTCAGGGGAGTAATCAGCCCCAGCATTTT,-,TRBJ1-5,TRBV28,-
CASSPNLGLAGLKETQYF,TGTGCCAGCAGTCCAAATCTAGGACTAGCGGGGCTCAAAGAGACCCAGTACTTC,TRBD2,TRBJ2-5,TRBV11-2,-
CASSEAGGGNEQFF,TGTGCCAGCAGTGAGGCAGGGGGTGGTAATGAGCAGTTCTTC,TRBD1,TRBJ2-1,TRBV25-1,-
CASSPNLGAVYNEQFF,TGCGCCAGCAGCCCCAACCTGGGGGCGGTCTACAATGAGCAGTTCTTC,-,TRBJ2-1,TRBV4-3,-
CASSFSSGGSYEQYF,TGTGCCAGCAGCTTCTCATCAGGGGGCTCCTACGAGCAGTACTTC,TRBD1,TRBJ2-7,TRBV5-6,-
CASSSEAGGKYEQYF,TGTGCCAGCAGCTCCGAGGCGGGGGGGAAGTATGAGCAGTACTTC,TRBD2,TRBJ2-7,TRBV7-9,-
CASSQETGGAEFEQYF,TGTGCCAGTAGTCAAGAGACAGGGGGCGCGGAGTTCGAGCAGTACTTC,TRBD1,TRBJ2-7,TRBV19,-